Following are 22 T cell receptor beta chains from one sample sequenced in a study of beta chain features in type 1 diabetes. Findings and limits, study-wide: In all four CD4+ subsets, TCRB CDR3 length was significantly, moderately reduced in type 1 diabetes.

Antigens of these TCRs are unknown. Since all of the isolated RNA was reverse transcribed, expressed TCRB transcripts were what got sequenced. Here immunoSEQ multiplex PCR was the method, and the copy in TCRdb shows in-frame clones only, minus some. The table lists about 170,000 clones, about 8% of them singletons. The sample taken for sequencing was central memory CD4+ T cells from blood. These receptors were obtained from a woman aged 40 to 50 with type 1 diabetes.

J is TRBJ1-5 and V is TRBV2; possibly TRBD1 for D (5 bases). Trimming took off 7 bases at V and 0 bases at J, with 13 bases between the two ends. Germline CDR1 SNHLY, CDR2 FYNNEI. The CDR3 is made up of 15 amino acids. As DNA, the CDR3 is TGTGCCAGCACTACGGACATTTATAGCAATCAGCCCCAGCATTTT. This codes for CASTTDIYSNQPQHF.

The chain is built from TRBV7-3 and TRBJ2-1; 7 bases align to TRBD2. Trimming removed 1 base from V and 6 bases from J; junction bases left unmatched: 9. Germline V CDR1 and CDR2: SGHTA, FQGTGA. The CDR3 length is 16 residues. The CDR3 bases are TGTGCCAGCAGCTTAAGGTCCCAGGAGCGGGGCAATGAGCAGTTCTTC. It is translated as CASSLRSQERGNEQFF.

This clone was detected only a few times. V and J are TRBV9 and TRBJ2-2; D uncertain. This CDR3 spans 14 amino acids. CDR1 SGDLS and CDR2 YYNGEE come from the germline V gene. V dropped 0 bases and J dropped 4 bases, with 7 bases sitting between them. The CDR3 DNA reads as TGTGCCAGCAGCGTAGATGGGCTCACCGGGGAGCTGTTTTTT. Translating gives CASSVDGLTGELFF.

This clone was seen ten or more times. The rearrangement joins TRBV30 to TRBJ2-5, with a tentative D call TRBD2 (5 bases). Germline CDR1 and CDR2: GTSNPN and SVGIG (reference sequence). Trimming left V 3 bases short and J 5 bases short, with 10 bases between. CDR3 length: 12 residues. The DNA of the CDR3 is TGTGCCTGGAGAGGCGGGTACGAGACCCAGTACTTC. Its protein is CAWRGGYETQYF.

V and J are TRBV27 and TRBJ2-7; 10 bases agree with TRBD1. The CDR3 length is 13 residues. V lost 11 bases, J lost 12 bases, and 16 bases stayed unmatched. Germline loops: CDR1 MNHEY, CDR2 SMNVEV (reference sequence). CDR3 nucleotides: TGTGCCGCCATCAACCCCGGGACAGGGGCACTGTACTTC. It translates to CAAINPGTGALYF.

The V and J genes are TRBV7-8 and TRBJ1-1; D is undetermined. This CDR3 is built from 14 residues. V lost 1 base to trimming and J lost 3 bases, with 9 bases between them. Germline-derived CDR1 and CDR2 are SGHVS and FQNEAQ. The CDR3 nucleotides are TGTGCCAGCAGCTTAGTGCAGAGCGACACTGAAGCTTTCTTT. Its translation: CASSLVQSDTEAFF.

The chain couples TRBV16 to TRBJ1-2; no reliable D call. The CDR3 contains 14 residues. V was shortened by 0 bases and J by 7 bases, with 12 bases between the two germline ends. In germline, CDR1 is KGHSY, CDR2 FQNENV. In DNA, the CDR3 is TGTGCCAGCAGCCAATCACCCAGTCTCCTTGGCTACACCTTC. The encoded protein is CASSQSPSLLGYTF.

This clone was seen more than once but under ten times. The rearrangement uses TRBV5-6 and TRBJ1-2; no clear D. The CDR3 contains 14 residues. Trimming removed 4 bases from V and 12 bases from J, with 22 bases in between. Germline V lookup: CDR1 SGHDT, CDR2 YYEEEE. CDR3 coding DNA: TGTGCCAGCAGCCCTCGGAAGACTCACCCCCGGGACACCTTC. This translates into CASSPRKTHPRDTF.

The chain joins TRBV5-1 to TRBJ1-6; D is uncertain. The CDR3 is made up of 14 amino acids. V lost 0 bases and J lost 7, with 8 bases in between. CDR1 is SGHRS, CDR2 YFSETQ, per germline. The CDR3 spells CASSLGAHNSPLHF. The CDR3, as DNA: TGCGCCAGCAGCTTGGGGGCCCACAATTCACCCCTCCACTTT. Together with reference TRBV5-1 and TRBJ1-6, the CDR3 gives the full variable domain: KAGVTQTPRYLIKTRGQQVTLSCSPISGHRSVSWYQQTPGQGLQFLFEYFSETQRNKGNFPGRFSGRQFSNSRSEMNVSTLELGDSALYLCASSLGAHNSPLHFGNGTRLTVT.

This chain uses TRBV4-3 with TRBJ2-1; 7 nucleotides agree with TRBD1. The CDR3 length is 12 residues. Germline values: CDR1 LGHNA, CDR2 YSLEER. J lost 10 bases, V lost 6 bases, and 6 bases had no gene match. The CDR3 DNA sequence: TGCGCCAGCAGTTACAGGGGCTTGGAGCAGTTCTTC. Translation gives CASSYRGLEQFF.

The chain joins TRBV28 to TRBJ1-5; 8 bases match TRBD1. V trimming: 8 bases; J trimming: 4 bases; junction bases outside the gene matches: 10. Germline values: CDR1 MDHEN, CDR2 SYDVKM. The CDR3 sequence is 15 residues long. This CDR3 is CASRPRDRPNQPQHF. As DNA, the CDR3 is TGTGCCAGCCGACCAAGGGACAGGCCAAATCAGCCCCAGCATTTT.

CDR3 nucleotides: TGTGCCAGCAGCTTAGGGGCGTCGGGGGGGAAGCAGTACTTC. It specifies CASSLGASGGKQYF. This sequence joins TRBV7-2 and TRBJ2-7; 8 positions agree with TRBD2. V dropped 1 base and J dropped 8; count of bases not matched to a gene: 7. Germline CDR1 and CDR2: SGHTA and FQGNSA. This CDR3 spans 14 amino acids.

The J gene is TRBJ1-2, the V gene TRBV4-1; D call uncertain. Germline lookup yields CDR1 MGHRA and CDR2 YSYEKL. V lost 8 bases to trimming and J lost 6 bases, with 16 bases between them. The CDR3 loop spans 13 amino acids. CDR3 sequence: CASGKTASNGYTF. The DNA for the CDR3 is TGCGCCAGCGGTAAAACAGCTTCTAATGGCTACACCTTC.

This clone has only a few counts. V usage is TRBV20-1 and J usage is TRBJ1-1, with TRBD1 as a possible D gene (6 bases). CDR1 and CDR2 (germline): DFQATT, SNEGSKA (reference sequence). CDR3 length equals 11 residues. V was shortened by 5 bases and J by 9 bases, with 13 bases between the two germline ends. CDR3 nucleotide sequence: TGCAGTGCTCCCAGGGGCCTCCAAGCTTTCTTT. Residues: CSAPRGLQAFF.

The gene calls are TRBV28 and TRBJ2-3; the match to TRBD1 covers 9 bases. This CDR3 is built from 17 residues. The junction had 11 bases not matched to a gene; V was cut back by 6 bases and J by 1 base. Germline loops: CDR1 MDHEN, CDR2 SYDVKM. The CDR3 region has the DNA TGTGCCAGCAGCTCGTCGACAGGGGGGGACGGCACAGATACGCAGTATTTT. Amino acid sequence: CASSSSTGGDGTDTQYF.

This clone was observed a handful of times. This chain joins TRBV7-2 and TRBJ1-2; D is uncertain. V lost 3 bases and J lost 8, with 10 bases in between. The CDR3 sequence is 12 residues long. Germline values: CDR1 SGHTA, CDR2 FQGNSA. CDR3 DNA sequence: TGTGCCAGCAGCTTGGACTGGACGGGCTACACCTTC. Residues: CASSLDWTGYTF.

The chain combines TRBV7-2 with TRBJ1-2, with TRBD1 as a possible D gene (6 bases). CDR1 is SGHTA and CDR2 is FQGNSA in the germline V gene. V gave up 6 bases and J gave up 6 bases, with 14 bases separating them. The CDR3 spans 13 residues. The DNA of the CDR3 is TGTGCCAGCAGTCGGGCCAGGGGAAATGGCTACACCTTC. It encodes CASSRARGNGYTF.

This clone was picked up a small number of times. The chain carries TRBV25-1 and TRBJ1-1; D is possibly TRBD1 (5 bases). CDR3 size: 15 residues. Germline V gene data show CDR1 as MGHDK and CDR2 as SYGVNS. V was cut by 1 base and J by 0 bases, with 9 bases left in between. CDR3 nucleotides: TGTGCCAGCAGTGAATTAAGACAGTTGAACACTGAAGCTTTCTTT. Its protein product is CASSELRQLNTEAFF.

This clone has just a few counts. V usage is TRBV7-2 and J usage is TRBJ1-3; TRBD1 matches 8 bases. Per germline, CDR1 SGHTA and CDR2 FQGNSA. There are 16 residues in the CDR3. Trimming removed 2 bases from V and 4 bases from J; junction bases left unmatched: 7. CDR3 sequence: CASSLIVGQGGNTIYF. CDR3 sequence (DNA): TGTGCCAGCAGCTTAATCGTTGGACAGGGCGGAAACACCATATATTTT.

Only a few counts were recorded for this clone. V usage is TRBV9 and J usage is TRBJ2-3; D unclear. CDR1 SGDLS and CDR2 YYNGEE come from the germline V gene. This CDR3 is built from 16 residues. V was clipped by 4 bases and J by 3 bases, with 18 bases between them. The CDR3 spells CASSSALTKRTDTQYF. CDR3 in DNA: TGTGCCAGCAGCAGCGCCCTCACTAAACGTACAGATACGCAGTATTTT.

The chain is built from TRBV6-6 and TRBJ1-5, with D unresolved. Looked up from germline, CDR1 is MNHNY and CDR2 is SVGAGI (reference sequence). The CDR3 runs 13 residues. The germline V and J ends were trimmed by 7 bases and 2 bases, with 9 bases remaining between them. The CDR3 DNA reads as TGTGCCAGCACCGGGGATGGCAATCAGCCCCAGCATTTT. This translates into CASTGDGNQPQHF.

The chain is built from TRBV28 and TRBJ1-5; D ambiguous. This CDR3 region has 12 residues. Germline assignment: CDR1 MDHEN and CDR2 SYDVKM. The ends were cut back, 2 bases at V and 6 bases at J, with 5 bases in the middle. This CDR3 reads CASSLIGQPQHF. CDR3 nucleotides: TGTGCCAGCAGTTTAATCGGTCAGCCCCAGCATTTT.